These T cell receptor beta chains were read from a single sample in a study of T-cell reconstitution after alpha-beta-depleted transplantation in children. TCRdb fed the PCR reads into MiXCR, producing one record per CDR3 protein. In the table there are some 140,000 distinct CDR3 sequences, roughly 10% of which are singletons. Sequencing was performed on PBMCs, mostly from graft donor cells, taken 180 days after TCRalphabeta/CD19-depleted stem cell transplant. The receptors were gathered from a girl under three years old who had a stem cell transplant for combined immunodeficiency, so the T cells may come from the graft donor. CDR3s include the opening cysteine and the closing phenylalanine or tryptophan. D genes are given only for firm matches. Size is omitted from some rows. Given values are once, few, many or a class for expanded clones.

j_gene: TRBJ2-7
abundance: few
v_gene: TRBV7-2
d_gene: TRBD2
CDR3aa: CASSLVSGSGDEQYF
CDR3nt: TGTGCCAGCAGCTTAGTCAGCGGGAGTGGCGACGAGCAGTACTTC

j_gene: TRBJ2-5
abundance: -
v_gene: TRBV19
d_gene: TRBD2
CDR3aa: CASSRSGLAGGETQYF
CDR3nt: TGTGCCAGTAGTAGGTCAGGACTAGCGGGAGGAGAGACCCAGTACTTC

j_gene: TRBJ2-5
abundance: -
v_gene: TRBV10-3
d_gene: TRBD2
CDR3aa: CAISESASGLAGAWETQYF
CDR3nt: TGTGCCATCAGTGAGTCGGCGTCGGGACTAGCGGGAGCATGGGAGACCCAGTACTTC

j_gene: TRBJ2-5
abundance: few
v_gene: TRBV4-1
d_gene: TRBD2
CDR3aa: CASSHTTGGYQETQYF
CDR3nt: TGCGCCAGCAGCCACACGACGGGGGGGTACCAAGAGACCCAGTACTTC

j_gene: TRBJ1-4
abundance: -
v_gene: TRBV6-5
d_gene: TRBD1
CDR3aa: CASSYLGRGRPLEKLFF
CDR3nt: TGTGCCAGCAGTTACCTCGGCAGGGGGCGCCCCCTTGAAAAACTGTTTTTT

j_gene: TRBJ1-1
abundance: -
v_gene: TRBV5-4
d_gene: TRBD1
CDR3aa: CASSLRTGLEAFF
CDR3nt: TGTGCCAGCAGCCTCAGGACAGGGCTTGAAGCTTTCTTT

j_gene: TRBJ2-3
abundance: few
v_gene: TRBV12-3/TRBV12-4
d_gene: TRBD1
CDR3aa: CASSLHRGPTDTQYF
CDR3nt: TGTGCCAGCAGTTTACACAGGGGGCCAACAGATACGCAGTATTTT

j_gene: TRBJ1-2
abundance: few
v_gene: TRBV20-1
d_gene: -
CDR3aa: CSAGPRGTYGYTF
CDR3nt: TGCAGTGCTGGCCCAAGGGGGACCTATGGCTACACCTTC

j_gene: TRBJ1-1
abundance: few
v_gene: TRBV10-3
d_gene: TRBD1
CDR3aa: CAISADRGNTEAFF
CDR3nt: TGTGCCATCAGTGCGGACAGGGGGAACACTGAAGCTTTCTTT

j_gene: TRBJ2-7
abundance: few
v_gene: TRBV12-3/TRBV12-4
d_gene: -
CDR3aa: CASSRNTRGESSYEQYF
CDR3nt: TGTGCCAGCAGTCGAAACACTAGGGGGGAATCCTCCTACGAGCAGTACTTC

j_gene: TRBJ1-1
abundance: few
v_gene: TRBV5-1
d_gene: -
CDR3aa: CASSLGAGGVNTEAFF
CDR3nt: TGCGCCAGCAGCTTGGGGGCCGGGGGGGTGAACACTGAAGCTTTCTTT

j_gene: TRBJ2-3
abundance: -
v_gene: TRBV5-1
d_gene: -
CDR3aa: CASSLAGTDTQYF
CDR3nt: TGCGCCAGCAGCTTGGCCGGCACAGATACGCAGTATTTT

j_gene: TRBJ2-3
abundance: few
v_gene: TRBV20-1
d_gene: -
CDR3aa: CSARDGQPTDTQYF
CDR3nt: TGCAGTGCTAGAGACGGACAGCCGACAGATACGCAGTATTTT

j_gene: TRBJ2-1
abundance: few
v_gene: TRBV9
d_gene: TRBD2
CDR3aa: CASSAGLAGDGEQFF
CDR3nt: TGTGCCAGCAGCGCGGGACTAGCGGGGGATGGTGAGCAGTTCTTC

j_gene: TRBJ2-2
abundance: few
v_gene: TRBV29-1
d_gene: -
CDR3aa: CSVDKNGELFF
CDR3nt: TGCAGCGTTGATAAGAACGGGGAGCTGTTTTTT

j_gene: TRBJ1-2
abundance: few
v_gene: TRBV5-6
d_gene: TRBD1
CDR3aa: CASSIPNRGRRNGYTF
CDR3nt: TGTGCCAGCAGTATCCCTAATAGGGGGCGCCGGAATGGCTACACCTTC

j_gene: TRBJ2-2
abundance: many
v_gene: TRBV11-2
d_gene: -
CDR3aa: CASSSYLTGFAGTGELFF
CDR3nt: TGTGCCAGCAGCTCCTACTTGACAGGTTTCGCGGGGACCGGGGAGCTGTTTTTT

j_gene: TRBJ1-3
abundance: -
v_gene: TRBV7-2
d_gene: TRBD1
CDR3aa: CASSWDSGNTIYF
CDR3nt: TGTGCCAGCAGCTGGGACAGCGGAAACACCATATATTTT

j_gene: TRBJ2-7
abundance: few
v_gene: TRBV6-2/TRBV6-3
d_gene: -
CDR3aa: CASRAGTPYEQYF
CDR3nt: TGTGCCAGCAGGGCAGGCACCCCCTACGAGCAGTACTTC

j_gene: TRBJ2-3
abundance: few
v_gene: TRBV20-1
d_gene: TRBD2
CDR3aa: CSASTGLAVDTDTQYF
CDR3nt: TGCAGTGCCTCGACGGGACTAGCGGTCGACACAGATACGCAGTATTTT

j_gene: TRBJ2-1
abundance: few
v_gene: TRBV29-1
d_gene: TRBD2
CDR3aa: CSAPGTRPLNEQFF
CDR3nt: TGCAGCGCACCCGGGACTAGGCCGTTGAATGAGCAGTTCTTC

j_gene: TRBJ2-5
abundance: -
v_gene: TRBV5-1
d_gene: -
CDR3aa: CASSSGVAETQYF
CDR3nt: TGCGCCAGCAGCTCAGGGGTGGCGGAGACCCAGTACTTC

j_gene: TRBJ2-1
abundance: few
v_gene: TRBV4-3
d_gene: -
CDR3aa: CASSHGGGGSEQFF
CDR3nt: TGCGCCAGCAGCCATGGAGGGGGAGGTAGTGAGCAGTTCTTC

j_gene: TRBJ2-3
abundance: -
v_gene: TRBV5-1
d_gene: TRBD2
CDR3aa: CASSLVTSGSYSTDTQYF
CDR3nt: TGCGCCAGCAGCTTGGTGACTAGCGGGAGCTACAGCACAGATACGCAGTATTTT

j_gene: TRBJ2-2
abundance: -
v_gene: TRBV10-3
d_gene: TRBD1
CDR3aa: CAISEGQGYGGELFF
CDR3nt: TGTGCCATCAGTGAGGGACAGGGGTATGGCGGGGAGCTGTTTTTT

j_gene: TRBJ2-1
abundance: few
v_gene: TRBV7-2
d_gene: -
CDR3aa: CASSLARGLGRNEQFF
CDR3nt: TGTGCCAGCAGCTTAGCGAGGGGTCTTGGTAGGAATGAGCAGTTCTTC

j_gene: TRBJ2-1
abundance: many
v_gene: TRBV20-1
d_gene: -
CDR3aa: CSARGGARQFF
CDR3nt: TGCAGTGCTAGAGGCGGAGCCCGGCAGTTCTTC

j_gene: TRBJ2-7
abundance: many
v_gene: TRBV29-1
d_gene: -
CDR3aa: CSVGGFESYEQYF
CDR3nt: TGCAGCGTTGGTGGGTTTGAGTCGTACGAGCAGTACTTC

j_gene: TRBJ2-1
abundance: few
v_gene: TRBV5-5
d_gene: TRBD2
CDR3aa: CASSLGLAGGWGEQFF
CDR3nt: TGTGCCAGCAGCTTGGGACTAGCGGGAGGATGGGGTGAGCAGTTCTTC

j_gene: TRBJ1-1
abundance: -
v_gene: TRBV9
d_gene: -
CDR3aa: CASSVAGDTEAFF
CDR3nt: TGTGCCAGCAGCGTAGCAGGGGACACTGAAGCTTTCTTT

j_gene: TRBJ1-1
abundance: few
v_gene: TRBV10-3
d_gene: -
CDR3aa: CAISERVNTEAFF
CDR3nt: TGTGCCATCAGTGAGCGGGTGAACACTGAAGCTTTCTTT

j_gene: TRBJ2-7
abundance: -
v_gene: TRBV11-1
d_gene: TRBD2
CDR3aa: CASSLGLAVQLCDYEQYF
CDR3nt: TGTGCCAGCAGCCTGGGCCTAGCGGTTCAACTGTGTGACTACGAGCAGTACTTC

j_gene: TRBJ1-1
abundance: few
v_gene: TRBV19
d_gene: TRBD1
CDR3aa: CASSLTGGGEAFF
CDR3nt: TGTGCCAGTAGTCTCACAGGGGGTGGTGAAGCTTTCTTT

j_gene: TRBJ2-2
abundance: -
v_gene: TRBV9
d_gene: TRBD2
CDR3aa: CASSVVGTSGGRSTGELFF
CDR3nt: TGTGCCAGCAGCGTAGTGGGTACTAGCGGGGGGCGATCCACCGGGGAGCTGTTTTTT

j_gene: TRBJ2-1
abundance: few
v_gene: TRBV2
d_gene: -
CDR3aa: CASSSRRRGGYNEQFF
CDR3nt: TGTGCCAGCAGTTCCAGGCGAAGAGGGGGCTACAATGAGCAGTTCTTC

j_gene: TRBJ2-7
abundance: few
v_gene: TRBV7-2
d_gene: TRBD1
CDR3aa: CASSPDGQGMDEQYF
CDR3nt: TGTGCCAGCAGCCCTGACGGACAGGGGATGGACGAGCAGTACTTC

j_gene: TRBJ2-4
abundance: few
v_gene: TRBV11-1
d_gene: TRBD1
CDR3aa: CASSLNRGVGENIQYF
CDR3nt: TGTGCCAGCAGCTTAAACAGGGGGGTCGGGGAAAACATTCAGTACTTC

j_gene: TRBJ2-7
abundance: few
v_gene: TRBV6-5
d_gene: -
CDR3aa: CASSYAVGRGNSYEQYF
CDR3nt: TGTGCCAGCAGTTACGCGGTGGGGCGCGGGAACTCCTACGAGCAGTACTTC

j_gene: TRBJ2-5
abundance: few
v_gene: TRBV11-3
d_gene: -
CDR3aa: CASSLFWGPGQQETQYF
CDR3nt: TGTGCCAGCAGCCTTTTCTGGGGTCCGGGACAACAAGAGACCCAGTACTTC

j_gene: TRBJ1-1
abundance: few
v_gene: TRBV5-1
d_gene: TRBD1
CDR3aa: CASSRDRLNTEAFF
CDR3nt: TGCGCCAGCAGCAGGGACAGATTGAACACTGAAGCTTTCTTT

j_gene: TRBJ2-7
abundance: -
v_gene: TRBV12-3/TRBV12-4
d_gene: TRBD1
CDR3aa: CASSSRTGASYEQYF
CDR3nt: TGTGCCAGCAGTTCACGGACAGGAGCCTCCTACGAGCAGTACTTC

j_gene: TRBJ2-7
abundance: -
v_gene: TRBV7-6
d_gene: TRBD1
CDR3aa: CASSDAGGVDEQYF
CDR3nt: TGTGCCAGCAGCGATGCAGGGGGCGTGGACGAGCAGTACTTC

j_gene: TRBJ2-7
abundance: few
v_gene: TRBV7-7
d_gene: TRBD2
CDR3aa: CASSPTPVGRGEQYF
CDR3nt: TGTGCTAGCAGCCCAACGCCGGTTGGGAGGGGCGAGCAGTACTTC

j_gene: TRBJ2-2
abundance: -
v_gene: TRBV5-1
d_gene: -
CDR3aa: CASSFRGNTGELFF
CDR3nt: TGCGCCAGCAGCTTTCGAGGGAACACCGGGGAGCTGTTTTTT

j_gene: TRBJ2-1
abundance: -
v_gene: TRBV6-2/TRBV6-3
d_gene: TRBD1
CDR3aa: CASRAHGTGDTNEQFF
CDR3nt: TGTGCCAGCAGGGCGCACGGGACAGGGGATACCAACGAGCAGTTCTTC

j_gene: TRBJ2-5
abundance: -
v_gene: TRBV5-5
d_gene: -
CDR3aa: CASSLARGRETQYF
CDR3nt: TGTGCCAGCAGCTTGGCCAGAGGAAGGGAGACCCAGTACTTC

j_gene: TRBJ1-5
abundance: many
v_gene: TRBV20-1
d_gene: -
CDR3aa: CSARGGNQPQHF
CDR3nt: TGCAGTGCTAGGGGTGGGAATCAGCCCCAGCATTTT